This T cell receptor (beta chain) was obtained from a study of blood T cell repertoires in COVID-19. Overall study context: Acute and convalescent COVID-19 samples came from the United States, Italy and Spain.

In the authors' workflow: Amplified reference gene primers provided the basis for estimating nucleated cell counts. The repertoire was sequenced with immunoSEQ multiplex PCR; TCRdb's copy has only in-frame clones and lacks some. Clone size and V and J calls were adopted from that table, with D and trimming inferred from the DNA. The sample carries approximately 280,000 clones, approximately 85% recorded once. The CDR3 covers 13 residues. The germline CDR1 and CDR2 sequences are SGHNT and YENEEA. In the case of this clone: One junction end disagrees with the germline gene, perhaps due to a read error.

This chain connects TRBV11-3 to TRBJ2-1, with 9 bases identical to TRBD2. The receptor comes from a man aged 18 to 29 with active or convalescent COVID-19. Specimen: peripheral blood. The CDR3 region is CASSQRTSESIVF. The CDR3 DNA reads as TGTGCCAGCAGCCAGAGGACTAGCGAGTCGATAGTCTTC. The whole variable domain, remainder taken from reference TRBV11-3 and TRBJ2-1, is EAGVVQSPRYKIIEKKQPVAFWCNPISGHNTLYWYLQNLGQGPELLIRYENEEAVDDSQLPKDRFSAERLKGVDSTLKIQPAELGDSAVYLCASSQRTSESIVFGPGTRLTVL.